The T cell receptor (beta chain) under discussion was sequenced for a study of CD8 T cells in Susac syndrome. Overall study findings and caveats: Susac-specific public clones were found in total CD8+ and CD8+ TEMRA repertoires, numbering sixteen and five, respectively.

An input of about 0.45 to 1 ug of RNA was subjected to reverse transcription using random hexamers. TCRdb passed the immunoSEQ multiplex PCR reads through MiXCR, listing each CDR3 protein once. In the table there are 120,000 or so distinct CDR3 sequences, just under 95% of which are singletons. Trimming cost V 0 bases and J 10 bases, with 16 bases left between them. Looked up from germline, CDR1 is LGHNA and CDR2 is YNFKEQ. The length of the CDR3 is 15 residues. CD8+ and CD4+ T cells were negatively isolated; TEMRA cells were FACS-enriched. Worth noting for this clonotype: The antigen is undetermined.

The receptor's source is a human donor with Susac syndrome. The chain has TRBV4-2 and TRBJ2-1, with D possibly TRBD2 on 5 matching bases. The sequenced sample was CD8+ T cells from PBMCs. The CDR3 protein is CASSQDLERVREQFF. Written as DNA, the CDR3 is TGTGCCAGCAGCCAAGATTTGGAGAGGGTCCGGGAGCAGTTCTTC.